The TCR beta chain under discussion was sequenced for a study of cytomegalovirus exposure and HLA in healthy donors (dated by TCRdb to about 2017). Regarding the research as a whole: According to an earlier analysis of a few hundred of the donors, roughly 180 million T cells yielded approximately 120 million unique TCR beta sequences and approximately 280 Gb of sequence data. A later analysis re-analyzed previously published TCR beta repertoires from 666 donors and added high-resolution HLA genotyping to study TCR occurrence patterns. In an earlier analysis of more than 550 of the donors, high-throughput TCR beta sequencing was used to judge whether each TCR beta V gene segment behaved as functional or pseudogenic. Class I and class II HLA loci were covered by the typing at four-digit resolution. To predict cytomegalovirus infection status, the study combined high-throughput TCR immunosequencing, statistical association of individual TCRs with disease status, and machine learning. Every repertoire in the discovery cohort had been generated on one and the same sequencing platform. In addition to the first cohort of roughly 700 subjects, a separate validation cohort of some 120 different subjects was used. Donor age, sex, ethnicity and CMV serostatus were compiled together with the repertoire data. An early release covering over 500 HLA-typed donors comprised 250 to 350 gigabases of sequencing data and tens of millions of unique TCR sequences. Four or five DR-DQ haplotypes were handled as single units for association and clustering, since linkage in the cohort was strong. Across approximately 400 genotyped donors of the cohort, an average of roughly 200,000 unique TCR beta nucleotide sequences per donor were sequenced, and roughly 17% of those sequences were non-productive. The study used immunosequencing to profile the T cell repertoires of 666 subjects and linked those repertoires to cytomegalovirus serostatus. Typing coverage varied by locus: about 629-640 donors for A, B, C, DRB1 and DQB1; roughly 520 for DQA1; about 590 for DPA1; 450 to 480 for DPB1. Rather than drawing on any new phenotypic data, the later analysis identified candidate immune exposures from TCR beta sequences and the way those sequences occurred across donors. Genome-wide SNP genotypes for about 55% of the roughly 670 donors were used in a later genetic analysis, which treated that subset as a discovery cohort. The genetic ancestry cluster associated with self-reported Caucasian donors included about 81% of the approximately 410 genotyped donors. The aim of the study was to test whether cataloging public T cell receptors could identify signatures of past pathogen exposure. The full study reports these points: The authors suggested that the approach could potentially be extended to other disease states and immunological phenotypes. An earlier analysis of 587 of the donors showed that most TCR beta V segments appeared in productive rearrangements either about 87% or about 30% of the time, which broadly matched IMGT annotations. V-gene and J-gene trimming of TCR beta chains was associated with a missense DCLRE1C variant in a later genetic analysis, and the association was replicated in an independent cohort. In both the original and validation cohorts, the classifier was reported to diagnose cytomegalovirus status with high specificity and sensitivity. A later genetic analysis reported fewer N-insertions in productive TCRs among donors in an Asian-associated ancestry cluster than the roughly 640-donor mean. A further reported finding was that TCR beta sequences accurately predicted the HLA-A and HLA-B alleles for most subjects in the first cohort. The study listed 164 TCR beta chains as associated with cytomegalovirus. In a later analysis, HLA-associated TCR beta chains showed more clonal expansion and lower generation probabilities than non-associated chains that were equally common. A later analysis found that TCR association rates varied across HLA loci, with DRB1 alleles showing the most associated TCRs and HLA-C alleles the fewest. Because some donors lacked HLA typing at each locus, the association tests relied only on the typed subset. Most TCR sequences were seen in very few donors, while some public TCRs were found in many individuals. In vitro tests confirmed that a few of the cytomegalovirus-associated TCR beta chains recognize cytomegalovirus antigens. A later analysis reported that several top co-occurrence clusters appeared linked to parvovirus B19, influenza, CMV and Epstein-Barr virus. About 17 rarely observed V segments, including chromosome 9 orphons, were excluded from the earlier analysis of approximately 600 of the donors because counts were too low. For the cohort, immune exposure information was limited to CMV serostatus. Assigning TCR associations to individual alleles was difficult when HLA alleles, especially DR and DQ, strongly co-occurred. Only TCR beta chains were sequenced in this cohort, and the absence of alpha or paired-chain data limited detectable features. A group of highly shared sequence variants was considered likely to be a technical artifact of the sequencing pipeline. Roughly uniform sequencing depth across donors was assumed in presence/absence analyses, although this assumption may not hold. Some IMGT-functional V segments, including TRBV6-2 and TRBV6-3, could not be told apart with the 87-base-pair reads, so those segments were excluded. Linkage disequilibrium might explain the correlated functional status among segregating V segments, but an unknown experimental factor could not be ruled out. According to a later analysis, most CMV-associated TCR beta chains appeared to be HLA-restricted, and the HLA associations seemed to be driven largely by CMV exposure. At a false discovery rate of 0.05, a later analysis linked 16,000 or so TCR beta sequences to specific HLA alleles.

About this clone itself: There is no known antigen for this receptor. The input lacks base qualities; no much larger clone sits a single base away.

The CDR3 holds 14 amino acids from the cysteine to the phenylalanine. Only the CDR3 portion is preserved as DNA: 42 bases, with reading frame beginning at the first base. The germline V gene gives CDR1 as SGHRS and CDR2 as YFSETQ. V loses 0 bases at its end and J loses 10 bases; junction bases beyond the gene matches: 7. The library was built by means of the immunoSEQ multiplex PCR assay. For the multiplex PCR, a mixture combining 60 forward primers for TCR Vbeta segments and 13 reverse primers for TCR Jbeta segments was used. The CDR3 region of rearranged TCR beta genes was amplified from genomic DNA by a multiplex PCR assay. The Illumina HiSeq System was used to sequence the amplified TCR beta libraries as 87-base-pair reads. The paper's processing steps were these. A later analysis counted about 80 million unique TCR beta chains across the 640 or so repertoires, and roughly 11 million of these chains were shared by at least two donors. A nearest-neighbor algorithm error-corrected the raw reads and collapsed the reads into unique sequences, merging closely related sequences to remove PCR and sequencing errors. V, D and J gene segments were assigned by aligning CDR3 sequences to IMGT reference sequences. Each retained sequence needed at least a six-nucleotide match to both a V gene segment and a J gene segment. Rearrangements were classified as productive when the CDR3 lacked stop codons and remained in frame with V and J, and all other rearrangements were classified as non-productive. Following IMGT convention, CDR3 was defined as the stretch from the second conserved V-encoded cysteine up to the conserved J-encoded phenylalanine. In an earlier analysis of roughly 580 of the donors, sequences lacking an unambiguous match to a single V gene segment were excluded. An earlier analysis of approximately 590 of the donors called V segments functional above 56.7% productive rearrangements and segregating when the between-donor standard deviation exceeded 5%. A statistical classification framework was built for diagnosing cytomegalovirus status from the catalog of TCR beta chain sequences. V and J gene assignment, in a later analysis, came from comparing TCR nucleotide sequences with IMGT/GENE-DB human TR gene sequences. In a later analysis, CDR3 sequences and most-parsimonious VDJ recombination scenarios were assigned using the TCRdist pipeline. In a later analysis, every TCR beta chain was defined by the combination of its CDR3 amino acid sequence and its V-gene family, and reads without a unique V-gene family were dropped. As a way to deal with suspected cross-contamination and a sequencing artifact, a later analysis dropped roughly 620 nucleotide sequences that were highly shared and had low generation probability. In a later analysis, a clonal expansion index for each public chain was calculated from normalized within-repertoire ranks of inferred template counts. Generation probabilities in a later analysis came from a VDJ recombination model fitted to out-of-frame rearrangements, and those results were checked against IGoR. A later analysis scored TCR-TCR, TCR-HLA and TCR-CMV co-occurrence with hypergeometric tests, applying a repertoire-size bias correction to TCR pairs. A later analysis estimated false discovery rates by permuting HLA or CMV assignments 20 times. In a later analysis, co-occurring TCRs were grouped using DBSCAN, with TCRdist sequence similarity added in when clustering inside HLA-allele-positive subsets. For co-occurrence clustering, repertoires with fewer than 30,000 or more than 120,000 public chains were excluded, along with five or six repertoires with anomalous nucleotide sharing. Held by TCRdb, this immuneACCESS table contains in-frame sequences only and omits some clones. Under half of the omission traces to an unresolved V gene where checked; the cause of the rest is unknown. That table furnishes V, J and clone size, whereas the DNA furnished D and trimming. Recorded for this sample are about 150,000 clones; 80% of them occurred a single time. The leading ten clones occupy approximately 6.8% of the sample.

The cohort consisted of approximately 670 healthy bone marrow donors. All cohort members were sampled while nominally healthy, although unrecorded immune exposures were likely present. The donor was CMV seropositive and was included in the group of some 290 seropositive cohort members. A peripheral blood sample was collected from each donor, and TCR beta sequencing was performed on peripheral blood mononuclear cells. The Qiagen DNeasy Blood Extraction Kit was used to extract genomic DNA from the blood cell samples. The receptor chain draws on TRBV5-1 and TRBJ2-1; TRBD2 fits 7 bases in the junction. The material sequenced was PBMCs. The receptor's source is a male donor in good health and CMV-seropositive. In nucleotide form, the sequence is TGCGCCAGCAGCTTGGAGGCGGGAGCAGGAGAGCAGTTCTTC. Its translation is CASSLEAGAGEQFF.